This T cell receptor beta chain was retrieved from a study of regulatory T cells in long-lasting Graves disease. On the study more broadly: Duration of antithyroid drug therapy among newly diagnosed Graves' patients was under 3 months.

Sample time point: newly diagnosed GD, antithyroid drugs for less than 3 months. RNA isolated from PBMCs was used to make the TCR library. CDR1 is SGHVS, CDR2 FQNEAQ, per germline. The CDR3 covers 18 residues. With 5 bases removed from V and 1 base from J, the gap between germline ends came to 21 bases. This clonotype was observed a single time. In building TCR beta libraries, iRepertoire HTBI primers were used together with Arm-PCR of CDR3 regions. One entry per CDR3 protein, called by TCRdb with MiXCR from the multiplex PCR reads. This repertoire shows about 420,000 distinct CDR3 sequences, about 17% found once; its top ten account for approximately 22%. The sample also formed part of further work on T cells in Graves' hyperthyroidism and ophthalmopathy. According to that study: Graves' hyperthyroidism is called stable when ophthalmopathy does not progress within 18 months. Disease duration under 2 months; hyperthyroidism patients were aged 18 to 65. In blood, most of the thyroid clonotypes expanded above 0.001 were also present.

The sequences come from peripheral blood mononuclear cells (PBMCs), collected at new diagnosis, from a patient treated with antithyroid drugs. The TCR was taken from a woman younger than 35 with Graves disease. The chain employs TRBV7-8 and TRBJ1-5; D may be TRBD1 (6 bases). The CDR3 DNA reads TGTGCCAGCAGCCAAGGGGTACAGGGAGAGCTAAGCAATCAGCCCCAGCATTTT. It yields the protein CASSQGVQGELSNQPQHF.